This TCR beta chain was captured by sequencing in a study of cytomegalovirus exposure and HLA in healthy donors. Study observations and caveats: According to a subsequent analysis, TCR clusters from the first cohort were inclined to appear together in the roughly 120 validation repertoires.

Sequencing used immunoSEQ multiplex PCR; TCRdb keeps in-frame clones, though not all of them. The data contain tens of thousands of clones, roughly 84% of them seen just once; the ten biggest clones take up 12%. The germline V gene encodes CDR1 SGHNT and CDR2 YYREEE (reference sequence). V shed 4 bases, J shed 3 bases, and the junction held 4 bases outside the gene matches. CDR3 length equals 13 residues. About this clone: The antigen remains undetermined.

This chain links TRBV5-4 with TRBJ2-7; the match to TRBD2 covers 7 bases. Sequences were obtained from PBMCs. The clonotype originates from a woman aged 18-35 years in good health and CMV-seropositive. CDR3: CASSPGGDYEQYF. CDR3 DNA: TGTGCCAGCAGCCCTGGGGGGGACTACGAGCAGTACTTC.